These 7 T cell receptor beta chains were sequenced from one sample in a study of blood T cell repertoires in COVID-19. This table comes from immunoSEQ multiplex PCR, and its TCRdb copy is limited to in-frame clones, with some not included. Here the sample spans about 240,000 clones, around 82% being singletons. The sequenced sample consisted of PBMCs or T cells enriched from blood (not recorded which). The receptors stem from a woman in her forties who had been exposed to COVID-19.

The rearrangement uses TRBV6-4 and TRBJ2-4, with 8 bases lining up with TRBD1. CDR3 length: 15 amino acids. V shed 5 bases and J 3 bases; nucleotides not matched to a gene: 6. CDR1 MRHNA and CDR2 SNTAGT come from the germline V gene. CDR3 loop: CASSMDRVVKNIQYF. In DNA, the CDR3 is TGTGCCAGCAGTATGGACAGGGTGGTCAAAAACATTCAGTACTTC.

The J gene is TRBJ1-3, the V gene TRBV11-2; D not certain. Germline V gene sequence: CDR1 SGHAT, CDR2 FQNNGV. The length of the CDR3 is 14 residues. Trimming removed 7 bases at V and 0 bases at J, with 10 bases between. The CDR3 here is CASTQTFSGNTIYF. DNA for the CDR3: TGTGCCAGCACCCAGACATTCTCTGGAAACACCATATATTTT.

This clone was seen only once. The rearrangement uses TRBV3-1 (or the pseudogene TRBV3-2) and TRBJ1-4; no definite D call. CDR1 is LGHDT, CDR2 YNNKEL, per germline (reference sequence). This CDR3 spans 12 amino acids. With 3 bases removed from V and 8 bases from J, the gap between germline ends came to 7 bases. The CDR3 nucleotides are TGTGCCAGCAGCCACTCAACAGAAAAACTGTTTTTT. It encodes CASSHSTEKLFF.

The genes are TRBV7-8 and TRBJ1-1; D uncertain. V gave up 4 bases and J gave up 1 base, with 7 bases separating them. The V gene's germline CDR1 is SGHVS and CDR2 FQNEAQ. The CDR3 length is 13 residues. CDR3 sequence reads: CASSSHTNTEAFF. CDR3 sequence (DNA): TGTGCCAGCAGCTCCCACACGAACACTGAAGCTTTCTTT.

The chain recombines TRBV21-1 with TRBJ1-2. TRBV21-1 is tagged as a pseudogene. This CDR3 spans 20 amino acids. The CDR3 spells CASSKERPPSSRGLNYGYTF. In nucleotides, the CDR3 is TGTGCCAGCAGCAAAGAAAGACCCCCGAGCTCACGAGGACTAAACTATGGCTACACCTTC.

The chain is built from TRBV6-4 and TRBJ2-3, with TRBD1 matching 8 bases. Germline CDR1 is MRHNA and CDR2 is SNTAGT. The junction had 6 bases not matched to a gene; V was cut back by 6 bases and J by 1 base. This CDR3 is built from 15 residues. This chain's CDR3 is CASSAGGMGTDTQYF. As DNA, the CDR3 is TGTGCCAGCAGCGCAGGGGGCATGGGCACAGATACGCAGTATTTT.

This clone turned up a few times. V is TRBV7-2 and J is TRBJ1-5; 7 nucleotides align to TRBD1. The CDR3 is 15 amino acids. Trimming removed 0 bases from V and 5 bases from J; junction bases left unmatched: 4. Germline CDR1 reads SGHTA; CDR2 reads FQGNSA. The chain's CDR3 is CASSLAGTAHQPQHF. Here the CDR3 DNA reads TGTGCCAGCAGCTTAGCCGGGACAGCGCATCAGCCCCAGCATTTT.